The clone carrying this T cell receptor beta chain was seen a handful of times. What it recognizes is unknown. Total RNA extraction produced at least 5 micrograms (per sample) for the study. The data stem from a study of blood T cells in healthy people across ages. The CDR3 is 14 residues long. The germline V and J ends were trimmed by 7 bases and 5 bases, with 20 bases remaining between them. Per germline, CDR1 SQVTM and CDR2 ANQGSEA. Next came a second PCR, run for about 6 to 12 cycles, which used a sample-barcoded 5' primer along with a J-beta primer mix. TCRdb reprocessed the 5' RACE reads via MiXCR and lists one record per CDR3 protein. The table records roughly 1,700,000 distinct CDR3 sequences, approximately 30% of them present only once. Study-level results: Older age went with lower TCR beta diversity per million T cells, in a roughly linear way. Without sorted subsets, naive and antigen-experienced compartments could not be conclusively compared. Not knowing donor CMV status may have confounded expanded clonotype changes.

The chain joins TRBV29-1 to TRBJ1-2; the D is unclear. This TCR derives from a woman in her thirties in good health. The sample consisted of blood. The CDR3 DNA reads as TGCAGCGCCGGGGAAGTTTGGCCCACTTATGGCTACACCTTC. It encodes CSAGEVWPTYGYTF.